This T cell receptor beta chain was profiled in a study of T cell responses to AZD1222 COVID-19 vaccine. General observations from the study: Just a handful of AZD1222 recipients were seropositive at baseline.

This clone was counted only a few times. Its antigen is still unknown. This CDR3 comprises 16 residues. Germline V gene data show CDR1 as SGHRS and CDR2 as YFSETQ. Trimming removed 0 bases at V and 4 bases at J, with 13 bases between. TCRdb's copy holds only in-frame clones and misses some; the assay was immunoSEQ multiplex PCR. The sample includes fewer than 150,000 clones, 88% of them seen just once. Here the sequenced sample was peripheral blood, taken on day 0 of AZD1222 vaccination. This TCR came from an adult in good health. This chain joins TRBV5-1 and TRBJ1-4; D gene ambiguous. CDR3 nucleotide sequence: TGCGCCAGCAGCTTGGGGGTGTATGGCGGTAATGAAAAACTGTTTTTT. Protein: CASSLGVYGGNEKLFF.